This is a list of T cell receptor beta chains from one sample in a study of blood T cells in healthy people across ages. One entry per CDR3 protein results from TCRdb running MiXCR on the 5' RACE reads. The data show around 870,000 distinct CDR3 sequences, under 35% seen once. Sequenced input: blood. All receptors come from a woman aged 80 or over in good health. Both conserved end residues are part of each CDR3. D genes are given only for firm matches. For some rows the clone size is stated as once, few or many, or as a class when expanded; others skip it.

cdr3_nt | cdr3_aa | clone_size | v_call | d_call | j_call
TGTGCCAGCAGCTCCAGATGGGTAGTTGGGGGGAATGGCTACACCTTC | CASSSRWVVGGNGYTF | many | TRBV7-2 | . | TRBJ1-2
TGTGCCATCAGTGAGCGGGGGGGCATAGATACGCAGTATTTT | CAISERGGIDTQYF | many | TRBV10-3 | TRBD2 | TRBJ2-3
TGTGCCAGCAGCTTAACGGCGGGCTCACTTAGCACAGATACGCAGTATTTT | CASSLTAGSLSTDTQYF | . | TRBV7-2 | . | TRBJ2-3
TGTGCCAGCAACCTCGGGACACCTCCCTACGAGCAGTACTTC | CASNLGTPPYEQYF | many | TRBV12-3/TRBV12-4 | . | TRBJ2-7
TGTGCCAGCAGTGGGAGTGGGGGTGGCACAGATACGCAGTATTTT | CASSGSGGGTDTQYF | few | TRBV6-4 | . | TRBJ2-3
TGTGCCAGCAGTTATTCTGGTAATACGATGAACACTGAAGCTTTCTTT | CASSYSGNTMNTEAFF | few | TRBV6-2/TRBV6-3 | . | TRBJ1-1
TGTGCCAATCCCGGACAAATCCCCTACGAGCAGTACTTC | CANPGQIPYEQYF | many | TRBV7-9 | . | TRBJ2-7
TGTGCCAGCAGCCTGAGGGAGGGGGAGCTGTTTTTT | CASSLREGELFF | few | TRBV7-6 | . | TRBJ2-2
TGTGCCAGCAGTCTATTAGCGGGGGGTATGATAATGAACGAGCAGTACTTC | CASSLLAGGMIMNEQYF | . | TRBV7-2 | TRBD2 | TRBJ2-7
TGTGCCAGCAGCCCGGGACAGGGGCCGGTGAACACTGAAGCTTTCTTT | CASSPGQGPVNTEAFF | . | TRBV7-2 | TRBD1 | TRBJ1-1
TGTGCCACCTCTCCTCTTACTAGCGGGGGGGCCGCTGAGCAGTTCTTC | CATSPLTSGGAAEQFF | . | TRBV3-1 | TRBD2 | TRBJ2-1
TGTGCCAGCAGAACTAGGATTAGCGCCACAGATACGCAGTATTTT | CASRTRISATDTQYF | few | TRBV7-9 | . | TRBJ2-3
TGCAGTGCTAGCGCCCCCTTGGGAACAGGGCGGGCGGAGACCCAGTACTTC | CSASAPLGTGRAETQYF | many | TRBV20-1 | . | TRBJ2-5
TGCGCCAGCAGACCCGTCGGGACAGGGCATGAAAAACTGTTTTTT | CASRPVGTGHEKLFF | . | TRBV4-3 | TRBD1 | TRBJ1-4
TGTGCCAGCAGTGCGGACAGGGGACTTCACAATGAGCAGTACTTC | CASSADRGLHNEQYF | . | TRBV2 | TRBD1 | TRBJ2-5
TGTGCCAGCAGCCCACAGGGTCGGCTTAATCAGCCCCAGCATTTT | CASSPQGRLNQPQHF | . | TRBV7-9 | . | TRBJ1-5
TGTGCCAGCAGCTTAAAAACGTTATACAATGAGCAGTACTTC | CASSLKTLYNEQYF | . | TRBV7-2 | . | TRBJ2-7
TGTGCCAGCAGCTTTAGGTACAATGAGCAGTTCTTC | CASSFRYNEQFF | many | TRBV5-6 | . | TRBJ2-1
TGCAGTGCTAGAGATCCGGGGCCCACAGGGGAGCAGTTCTTC | CSARDPGPTGEQFF | many | TRBV20-1 | . | TRBJ2-1
TGCAGTGCTAGCCACCTTGACCAGGGTGACAATGAGCAGTTCTTC | CSASHLDQGDNEQFF | many | TRBV20-1 | . | TRBJ2-1
TGTGCCATCAGTGAGTCCTGGACTAGCGGGGGTACCTACGAGCAGTACTTC | CAISESWTSGGTYEQYF | many | TRBV10-3 | TRBD2 | TRBJ2-7
TGCAGTGCGTTACAGGGGAATTCACCCCTCCACTTT | CSALQGNSPLHF | few | TRBV20-1 | TRBD1 | TRBJ1-6
TGTGCCAGCAGCAGGGGTCGAACTGAAGCTTTCTTT | CASSRGRTEAFF | . | TRBV11-2 | . | TRBJ1-1
TGCGCCAGCAGCCGAGATCCAGGGGGTGAGCAGTTCTTC | CASSRDPGGEQFF | many | TRBV5-1 | TRBD1 | TRBJ2-1
TGTGCCAGCAGTCAAGGGTTCGCCGGTGAGCAGTTCTTC | CASSQGFAGEQFF | . | TRBV6-5 | . | TRBJ2-1
TGCAGTGCCAAGGACCCGTTCGGCAATGAGCAGTTCTTC | CSAKDPFGNEQFF | many | TRBV20-1 | . | TRBJ2-1
TGCAGCGTGCGAAAGGCTAAGGTTCCCAATGAGCAGTTCTTC | CSVRKAKVPNEQFF | many | TRBV29-1 | . | TRBJ2-1
TGTGCCAGCAGTTTAGCGGGGAATAGGGGGAATCAGCCCCAGCATTTT | CASSLAGNRGNQPQHF | . | TRBV28 | . | TRBJ1-5
TGTGCCAGCAGCTGGACGACAGGGGGCACTGAAGCTTTCTTT | CASSWTTGGTEAFF | . | TRBV5-5 | TRBD1 | TRBJ1-1
TGCAGCGTTGATTTTCGGGACAGCCCCTATGGCTACACCTTC | CSVDFRDSPYGYTF | few | TRBV29-1 | TRBD1 | TRBJ1-2
TGTGCCAGCAGCTTGGCTACAGTTGGGGGTTTTGGTGGCTACACCTTC | CASSLATVGGFGGYTF | many | TRBV7-2 | . | TRBJ1-2
TGTGCCACGTCGGAGGCCACTAACTATGGCTACACCTTC | CATSEATNYGYTF | many | TRBV10-3 | . | TRBJ1-2
TGTGCCTGCAGTTCCCTTGAGACCCAGTACTTC | CACSSLETQYF | once | TRBV12-3/TRBV12-4 | . | TRBJ2-5
TGTACCAGCCGAATCCACGCGGGGGGGCAGAACCAAGAGACCCAGTACTTC | CTSRIHAGGQNQETQYF | . | TRBV7-2 | TRBD2 | TRBJ2-5
TGTGCCAGCAGCTCCCTTAGCGGGGGCTCCCAAGAGACCCAGTACTTC | CASSSLSGGSQETQYF | many | TRBV11-2 | TRBD2 | TRBJ2-5
TGTGCCAGCAGCGACAGGGTATCACCCCTCCACTTT | CASSDRVSPLHF | many | TRBV7-2 | TRBD1 | TRBJ1-6
TGCGCCAGCAGCCAAGATTCCAGCGGGAGTCGAGATACGCAGTATTTT | CASSQDSSGSRDTQYF | . | TRBV4-3 | TRBD2 | TRBJ2-3
TGTGCCAGCAGTTTAAGTAGCAGGGAGGCAGATGCGGAGTATTTT | CASSLSSREADAEYF | . | TRBV12-3/TRBV12-4 | . | TRBJ2-3
TGTGCCAGCAGTGGGGGACAGGCCCTCAGCACAGATACGCAGTATTTT | CASSGGQALSTDTQYF | . | TRBV2 | TRBD1 | TRBJ2-3
TGTGCCAGCAGTTACTCCCCCCCACAAGAGACCCAGTACTTC | CASSYSPPQETQYF | few | TRBV6-2/TRBV6-3 | . | TRBJ2-5
TGTGCCAGCAGACGACAGGGTTCAACTAATGAAAAACTGTTTTTT | CASRRQGSTNEKLFF | . | TRBV2 | TRBD1 | TRBJ1-4
TGTGCCAGCAGCTCAACTAGCGGGCAGTACAATGAGCAGTACTTT | CASSSTSGQYNEQYF | once | TRBV7-2 | TRBD2 | TRBJ2-7
TGTGTCAGCAGTAGACGAGGGACAGGAGACAATGAGCAGTACTTC | CVSSRRGTGDNEQYF | . | TRBV27 | TRBD1 | TRBJ2-5
TGTGCCAGTAGTACGACACGCCAAGAGACCCAGTACTTC | CASSTTRQETQYF | . | TRBV19 | . | TRBJ2-5
TGTGCCATCAGTGAGGTGGGGAAGGGCACTGAAGCTTTCTTT | CAISEVGKGTEAFF | . | TRBV10-3 | . | TRBJ1-1
TGTGCCAGCAGAATGACCGCCCTAGGGGATTCACCCCTCCACTTT | CASRMTALGDSPLHF | . | TRBV6-2/TRBV6-3 | . | TRBJ1-6
TGTGCCAGCAGACTACGCGGACTTACCTACAATGAGCAGTTCTTC | CASRLRGLTYNEQFF | few | TRBV13 | . | TRBJ2-1
TGCAGTGAGAGAGAAGGGGTCTGGGGCTACACCTTC | CSEREGVWGYTF | . | TRBV20-1 | . | TRBJ1-2